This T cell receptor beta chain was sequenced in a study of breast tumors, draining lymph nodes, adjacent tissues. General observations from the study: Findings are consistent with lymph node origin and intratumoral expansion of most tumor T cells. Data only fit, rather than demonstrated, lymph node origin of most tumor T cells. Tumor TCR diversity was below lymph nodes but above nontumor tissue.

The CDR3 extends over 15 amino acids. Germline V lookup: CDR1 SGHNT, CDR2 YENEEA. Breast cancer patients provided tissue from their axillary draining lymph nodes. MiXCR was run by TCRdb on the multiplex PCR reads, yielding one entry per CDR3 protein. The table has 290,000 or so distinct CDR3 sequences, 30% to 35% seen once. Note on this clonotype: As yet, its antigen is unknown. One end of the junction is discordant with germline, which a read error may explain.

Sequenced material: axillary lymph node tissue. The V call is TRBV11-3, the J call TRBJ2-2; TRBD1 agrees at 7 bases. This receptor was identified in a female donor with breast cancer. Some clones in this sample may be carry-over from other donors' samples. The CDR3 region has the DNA TGTGCTAGCAGCTCCGGGACAGCCGACGCCGGGGAGCTGTTTTTT. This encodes CASSSGTADAGELFF.